The next 31 T cell receptor beta chains were all read from a single sample in a study of shared clonotypes between healthy human individuals. Here immunoSEQ multiplex PCR was the method, and the copy in TCRdb shows in-frame clones only, minus some. The table has roughly 1,100,000 clones, about 75% seen once. Sequences were obtained from memory CD4+ T cells sorted from blood. Subset denoted: CD45RA-negative fraction. Receptors were obtained from a man aged 18 to 30 in good health.

The table lists this clone with a count of one. The genes are TRBV7-9 and TRBJ2-2; 10 bases fit TRBD2. V trimming: 3 bases; J trimming: 0 bases; junction bases outside the gene matches: 7. This CDR3 has 18 amino acids. CDR1 SEHNR and CDR2 FQNEAQ come from the germline V gene (reference sequence). CDR3 bases: TGTGCCAGCAGCTTTTCCTTACTAGCGGGGACGAACACCGGGGAGCTGTTTTTT. As protein: CASSFSLLAGTNTGELFF.

The rearrangement uses TRBV5-4 and TRBJ1-6, with D possibly TRBD1 on 5 matching bases. V dropped 0 bases and J dropped 7 bases, with 14 bases sitting between them. Germline V lookup: CDR1 SGHNT, CDR2 YYREEE (reference sequence). The CDR3 runs 16 residues. CDR3 in DNA: TGTGCCAGCAGCTTGGGCAGGGCAGGGCCCAATTCACCCCTCCACTTT. It is translated as CASSLGRAGPNSPLHF.

The CDR3 sequence is CAWSLVSNQPQHF. The CDR3 nucleotides are TGTGCCTGGAGTCTGGTGAGCAATCAGCCCCAGCATTTT. This sequence joins TRBV30 and TRBJ1-5; D not certain. The CDR3 covers 13 residues. The germline gives CDR1 GTSNPN, CDR2 SVGIG (reference sequence). Trimming pared 2 bases from V and 1 base from J, leaving 6 bases between.

This chain links TRBV7-2 with TRBJ2-7; D not resolved. V lost 1 base and J 7 bases, leaving 11 bases between the germline ends. From germline, CDR1 is SGHTA and CDR2 FQGNSA. The CDR3 covers 13 residues. The CDR3 protein is CASSLEQRGEQYF. The CDR3 DNA sequence: TGTGCCAGCAGCTTAGAGCAGCGAGGAGAGCAGTACTTC.

There are a few counts of this clone. The V call is TRBV5-1, the J call TRBJ2-3, with 11 positions matching TRBD2. The germline CDR1 and CDR2 sequences are SGHRS and YFSETQ. There are 19 residues in the CDR3. Germline trimming cut 1 base from V and 4 bases from J; bases unmatched to any gene: 14. The CDR3 protein is CASSLLGTSGTRVADTQYF. The CDR3 DNA sequence: TGCGCCAGCAGCTTGTTGGGGACTAGCGGCACACGCGTGGCAGATACGCAGTATTTT.

The rearrangement uses TRBV19 and TRBJ2-2, with a weak D call TRBD1 (6 bases). Germline values: CDR1 LNHDA, CDR2 SQIVND (reference sequence). The V end lost 6 bases, the J end lost 1 base, and 15 bases lay between the germline ends. The length of the CDR3 is 16 residues. The CDR3 coding sequence is TGTGCCAGTAGGCCTTGGGGGCAGCTGAACACCGGGGAGCTGTTTTTT. Translating it yields CASRPWGQLNTGELFF.

The chain recombines TRBV7-9 with TRBJ2-5; the D gene is possibly TRBD2 (5 bases). Trimming took off 1 base at V and 7 bases at J, with 13 bases between the two ends. CDR1 is SEHNR and CDR2 is FQNEAQ in the germline V gene (reference sequence). There are 14 residues in the CDR3. The CDR3 sequence: CASSLGGERVTQYF. DNA for the CDR3: TGTGCCAGCAGCTTAGGTGGGGAGAGGGTGACCCAGTACTTC.

This clone has a count of ten or more. The V gene is TRBV9, the J gene TRBJ1-5; the D is unclear. CDR3 size: 13 residues. V gave up 5 bases and J gave up 5 bases, with 11 bases separating them. Germline V gene lookup returns CDR1 SGDLS and CDR2 YYNGEE. The CDR3 region has the DNA TGTGCCAGCAGTCCTAGACCAGATCAGCCCCAGCATTTT. Translating it yields CASSPRPDQPQHF.

The chain joins TRBV14 to TRBJ2-3; D not certain. Per the germline V gene, CDR1 is SGHDN and CDR2 is FVKESK. CDR3 length: 16 residues. V dropped 1 base and J dropped 2 bases, with 13 bases sitting between them. CDR3 DNA sequence: TGTGCCAGCAGCCAAGGTCGACGGAAGATCACAGATACGCAGTATTTT. Encoded protein: CASSQGRRKITDTQYF.

This sequence joins TRBV6-1 and TRBJ2-1, with a tentative D call TRBD1 (5 bases). Germline V CDR1 and CDR2: MNHNS, SASEGT. V was clipped by 1 base and J by 4 bases, with 11 bases between them. The CDR3 has 15 amino acids. Here the CDR3 DNA reads TGTGCCAGCAGTGAAGGGACACCGAATTACAATGAGCAGTTCTTC. Translating it yields CASSEGTPNYNEQFF.

This chain connects TRBV30 to TRBJ2-2; D is unclear. In germline, CDR1 is GTSNPN, CDR2 SVGIG (reference sequence). This CDR3 contains 14 residues. The V end was cut by 5 bases, the J end by 4 bases, with 14 bases between. This chain's CDR3 is CAWAALTSTGELFF. Here the CDR3 DNA reads TGTGCCTGGGCGGCATTGACTTCCACCGGGGAGCTGTTTTTT. Filled out from reference TRBV30 and TRBJ2-2, the complete variable domain reads SQTIHQWPATLVQPVGSPLSLECTVEGTSNPNLYWYRQAAGRGLQLLFYSVGIGQISSEVPQNLSASRPQDRQFILSSKKLLLSDSGFYLCAWAALTSTGELFFGEGSRLTVL.

This chain connects TRBV14 to TRBJ2-1; D gene unclear. There are 14 residues in the CDR3. Germline V gives CDR1 SGHDN, CDR2 FVKESK. V was clipped by 1 base and J by 7 bases, with 11 bases between them. Here the CDR3 reads CASSQAGPRNEQFF. The CDR3 DNA sequence: TGTGCCAGCAGCCAAGCTGGGCCCCGAAATGAGCAGTTCTTC.

This clone was counted only a few times. V gene TRBV27 combines with J gene TRBJ2-2; D not resolved. V dropped 2 bases and J dropped 9 bases, with 22 bases sitting between them. The V gene's germline CDR1 is MNHEY and CDR2 SMNVEV (reference sequence). CDR3 length: 17 residues. In DNA form, the CDR3 reads TGTGCCAGCAGTTTAACCTTTTTAAGGGCGGCCCACCGGGAGCTGTTTTTT. This sequence encodes CASSLTFLRAAHRELFF.

This clone came up once. The chain has TRBV2 and TRBJ1-2, with 7 bases aligning to TRBD1. The J segment lost 8 bases and the V segment lost 8 bases, leaving 8 bases of the junction unmatched. The germline V gene encodes CDR1 SNHLY and CDR2 FYNNEI. This CDR3 is built from 12 residues. The CDR3 loop is CASRDSLRGYTF. The CDR3 nucleotides are TGTGCCAGCCGGGACAGCCTTAGGGGCTACACCTTC.

V is TRBV28 and J is TRBJ2-3; TRBD2 is a possible D gene (7 bases). The CDR3 spans 14 residues. Germline V gene sequence: CDR1 MDHEN, CDR2 SYDVKM. Trimming shortened V by 6 bases and J by 6 bases, and 16 bases separated the two germline ends. This CDR3 reads CASRSGGAADTQYF. The CDR3 DNA is TGTGCCAGCAGAAGTGGGGGGGCCGCGGATACGCAGTATTTT.

The CDR3 region is CSARGEGEQFF. In DNA, the CDR3 is TGCAGTGCTAGAGGGGAAGGTGAGCAGTTCTTC. V is TRBV20-1 and J is TRBJ2-1; D not resolved. This CDR3 has 11 residues. Germline V gene lookup returns CDR1 DFQATT and CDR2 SNEGSKA (reference sequence). V was shortened by 1 base and J by 9 bases, with 7 bases between the two germline ends.

V and J are TRBV10-3 and TRBJ2-1; the D gene could be TRBD1 or TRBD2 (5 bases each). V dropped 7 bases and J dropped 2 bases, with 15 bases sitting between them. CDR1 is ENHRY, CDR2 SYGVKD, per germline. CDR3 length equals 15 residues. CDR3 protein: CAITDGDLTYNEQFF. The CDR3 bases are TGTGCCATCACCGACGGGGACCTCACCTACAATGAGCAGTTCTTC.

The J gene is TRBJ2-7, the V gene TRBV25-1; 8 bases map to TRBD1. V shed 2 bases and J 1 base; nucleotides not matched to a gene: 4. Germline V CDR1 and CDR2: MGHDK, SYGVNS. There are 15 residues in the CDR3. The CDR3 reads CASSENRGWSYEQYF. CDR3 nucleotides: TGTGCCAGCAGTGAAAACAGGGGGTGGTCCTACGAGCAGTACTTC.

The chain recombines TRBV11-2 with TRBJ2-7; D is unresolved. CDR3 length: 12 residues. The V gene's germline CDR1 is SGHAT and CDR2 FQNNGV. V lost 9 bases and J 4 bases, leaving 13 bases between the germline ends. This CDR3 reads CARPPVSYEQYF. Written as DNA, the CDR3 is TGTGCCAGACCCCCCGTAAGTTACGAGCAGTACTTC.

This clone came up once. The rearrangement uses TRBV19 and TRBJ2-1; D is unresolved. There are 13 residues in the CDR3. V shed 1 base and J shed 10 bases, with 11 bases lying between them. CDR1 LNHDA and CDR2 SQIVND come from the germline V gene (reference sequence). CDR3 bases: TGTGCCAGTAGTATAGTTTTCGCGACAGAGCAGTTCTTC. Translated: CASSIVFATEQFF.

V and J are TRBV5-1 and TRBJ2-5, with 9 bases aligning to TRBD2. V trimming: 6 bases; J trimming: 0 bases; junction bases outside the gene matches: 15. CDR1 and CDR2 from the germline V gene are SGHRS and YFSETQ. The CDR3 is 18 residues long. CDR3 nucleotides: TGCGCCAGCAACCTTGGGAGGCTAGCGGGATCGTACCAAGAGACCCAGTACTTC. This encodes CASNLGRLAGSYQETQYF.

J is TRBJ2-3 and V is TRBV6-5; perhaps TRBD2 as D (6 bases). Trimming left V 2 bases short and J 9 bases short, with 15 bases between. Germline CDR1 MNHEY, CDR2 SVGAGI. The CDR3 covers 14 residues. The CDR3: CASSYQTSGETQYF. In DNA, the CDR3 is TGTGCCAGCAGTTACCAAACTTCGGGAGAGACGCAGTATTTT.

In the case of this clone: This specimen includes other DNA sequences encoding the same CDR3. This chain links TRBV18 with TRBJ2-7, with D uncertain. V dropped 1 base and J dropped 4 bases, with 8 bases sitting between them. The CDR3 sequence is 13 residues long. Germline V gene lookup returns CDR1 KGHSH and CDR2 LQKENI. This CDR3 reads CASSPRREYEQYF. CDR3 in DNA: TGTGCCAGCTCACCACGGAGAGAATACGAGCAGTACTTC.

The CDR3 region has the DNA TGTGCCAGCAGCTGGGGACAGGGGGCTCGGACTGAAGCTTTCTTT. This sequence encodes CASSWGQGARTEAFF. The chain is built from TRBV7-2 and TRBJ1-1; the match to TRBD1 covers 12 bases. This CDR3 is built from 15 residues. The germline V gene encodes CDR1 SGHTA and CDR2 FQGNSA. Trimming cost V 4 bases and J 5 bases; bases outside gene matches: 5.

This chain connects TRBV30 to TRBJ1-2, with 10 bases that match TRBD1. Germline V CDR1 and CDR2: GTSNPN, SVGIG (reference sequence). This CDR3 is built from 14 residues. Unmatched junction bases numbered 3, after V lost 1 base and J lost 4 bases. For the CDR3, the DNA is TGTGCCTGGAGTGGGGACAGGGGTATCTATGGCTACACCTTC. Residues: CAWSGDRGIYGYTF.

In its sample, this clone was seen once. The chain has TRBV6-1 and TRBJ1-2; 9 nucleotides match TRBD1. From germline, CDR1 is MNHNS and CDR2 SASEGT. The V gene end was trimmed by 7 bases and the J gene end by 4 bases; junction bases not matched to a gene: 10. There are 15 residues in the CDR3. The CDR3 sequence: CASIRDRVGFYGYTF. CDR3 coding DNA: TGTGCCAGCATTAGGGACAGGGTGGGCTTCTATGGCTACACCTTC.

This chain links TRBV19 with TRBJ1-1; TRBD1 matches at 10 bases. Germline CDR1 reads LNHDA; CDR2 reads SQIVND (reference sequence). After removal of 2 bases from V and 3 bases from J, the junction contained 6 bases not matched to a gene. This CDR3 region has 16 residues. The CDR3 DNA reads TGTGCCAGTAGTATACTACCCGGGACAGGGGACACTGAAGCTTTCTTT. It translates to CASSILPGTGDTEAFF.

The V and J genes are TRBV7-8 and TRBJ2-5; D remains unclear. CDR1 SGHVS and CDR2 FQNEAQ come from the germline V gene. V was clipped by 1 base and J by 5 bases, with 5 bases between them. This CDR3 region has 12 residues. The CDR3 spells CASSLVGETQYF. CDR3 nucleotide sequence: TGTGCCAGCAGCTTAGTCGGGGAGACCCAGTACTTC.

V is TRBV7-9 and J is TRBJ1-6; 9 bases are shared with TRBD1. The V and J ends lost 0 bases and 4 bases, in that order; junction bases with no gene match: 7. Germline V gene sequence: CDR1 SEHNR, CDR2 FQNEAQ (reference sequence). This CDR3 has 18 residues. The CDR3: CASSLALIGTGYNSPLHF. In nucleotides, the CDR3 is TGTGCCAGCAGCTTAGCTTTGATCGGGACAGGGTATAATTCACCCCTCCACTTT.

The chain recombines TRBV5-1 with TRBJ2-1; D remains ambiguous. The CDR3 totals 16 residues. Germline V gene lookup returns CDR1 SGHRS and CDR2 YFSETQ. V was clipped by 1 base and J by 7 bases, with 18 bases between them. CDR3 bases: TGCGCCAGCAGCTTGCGGGCCGGAACCCAACTAAATGAGCAGTTCTTC. Translating it yields CASSLRAGTQLNEQFF. Full variable domain (missing parts from reference TRBV5-1 and TRBJ2-1): KAGVTQTPRYLIKTRGQQVTLSCSPISGHRSVSWYQQTPGQGLQFLFEYFSETQRNKGNFPGRFSGRQFSNSRSEMNVSTLELGDSALYLCASSLRAGTQLNEQFFGPGTRLTVL.

This chain connects TRBV12-2 to TRBJ1-2; the DNA was not compared with TRBD1, the D call given in the table. TRBV12-2 has pseudogene status. CDR3 length: 20 residues. The CDR3 DNA is TGTGCAAGTCGCTTAGGGTCTGGTCATCAGGGGGCCTGGCCAAACTATGGCTACACCTTC. Protein product: CASRLGSGHQGAWPNYGYTF.